This TCR beta chain was identified during a study of OX40 agonist ivuxolimab in advanced cancers. The CDR3 has 12 residues. V gave up 4 bases and J gave up 5 bases, with 6 bases separating them. The V gene's germline CDR1 is KGHSH and CDR2 LQKENI. Some clones are missing from TCRdb's copy, which holds only in-frame ones; the method was immunoSEQ multiplex PCR. Of approximately 70,000 clones listed, around 90% are singletons. The V gene is TRBV18, the J gene TRBJ2-1, with no clear D. Sequencing was performed on CD4+ or CD8+ T cells sorted from blood, taken in a trial of the OX40 agonist ivuxolimab. The sequence was obtained from an adult with an advanced solid tumor such as melanoma, head and neck, liver or kidney cancer. CDR3 sequence: CASSRGDNEQFF. CDR3 sequence (DNA): TGTGCCAGCTCACGGGGTGACAATGAGCAGTTCTTC. The whole variable domain, remainder taken from reference TRBV18 and TRBJ2-1, is NAGVMQNPRHLVRRRGQEARLRCSPMKGHSHVYWYRQLPEEGLKFMVYLQKENIIDESGMPKERFSAEFPKEGPSILRIQQVVRGDSAAYFCASSRGDNEQFFGPGTRLTVL.